This TCR beta chain was captured in a study of blood T cell repertoires in COVID-19. At the level of the study: Researchers got acute and convalescent COVID-19 samples from the United States, Italy and Spain. Sources were T cells, B-cell-depleted T cells, or PBMCs; the material itself was cDNA or gDNA.

J lost 4 bases, V lost 4 bases, and 9 bases had no gene match. The CDR3 loop spans 15 amino acids. CDR1 is SGHRS, CDR2 YFSETQ, per germline. Study processing details: The assay estimated nucleated cells by amplifying reference gene primers. This table comes from immunoSEQ multiplex PCR, and its TCRdb copy is limited to in-frame clones, with some not included. From that table come the V and J calls and clone size; the DNA was used to work out D and trimming. The repertoire holds approximately 240,000 clones, with 84% as singletons. The sequencing input was peripheral blood. The chain employs TRBV5-1 and TRBJ2-5, with 8 bases lining up with TRBD1. The sequence derives from a woman in her twenties or thirties who had recovered from COVID-19. CDR3 nucleotide sequence: TGCGCCAGCAGCGGAACAGGGGGGTCTGGAGAGACCCAGTACTTC. The encoded protein is CASSGTGGSGETQYF. Based on the CDR3 plus reference TRBV5-1 and TRBJ2-5, the full variable domain is KAGVTQTPRYLIKTRGQQVTLSCSPISGHRSVSWYQQTPGQGLQFLFEYFSETQRNKGNFPGRFSGRQFSNSRSEMNVSTLELGDSALYLCASSGTGGSGETQYFGPGTRLLVL.